This TCR beta chain was documented in a study of T cell responses to AZD1222 COVID-19 vaccine. General study points: Clonal diversity was possibly underestimated, and white British individuals and females predominated among donors. Elevations in Spike-specific TCR breadth and depth followed administration of two AZD1222 doses. Spike-spanning, vaccine-associated CD4 TCRs were dominant at 160-218 and 743-854.

The count of this clone is one. The antigen is not known. Clones were sequenced by immunoSEQ multiplex PCR, and TCRdb holds only the in-frame ones, with some missing. The table shows 150,000 to 200,000 clones, with just over 90% occurring only once. V shed 5 bases, J shed 1 base, and the junction held 6 bases outside the gene matches. CDR1 is SGHRS, CDR2 YFSETQ, per germline. This CDR3 contains 16 residues. The chain links TRBV5-1 to TRBJ2-7; 13 nucleotides line up with TRBD2. The sequences come from peripheral blood, collected on day 0 of AZD1222 vaccination. The receptor's source is an adult in good health. This CDR3 is CASRTSGGTKSYEQYF. CDR3 DNA sequence: TGCGCCAGCAGGACTAGCGGGGGGACTAAATCCTACGAGCAGTACTTC.